A single sample gave rise to the 14 T cell receptor beta chains below, sequenced in a study of immune evolution from preneoplasia to lung adenocarcinoma. Assay: immunoSEQ multiplex PCR; the TCRdb copy retains only in-frame clones and omits some. The table includes some 41,000 clones, roughly 80% detected once. Sequenced sample: FFPE invasive lung adenocarcinoma tissue. These TCRs come from a person between 55 and 69 years old with lung adenocarcinoma.

This chain links TRBV30 with TRBJ2-7; D remains unclear. Trimming removed 5 bases at V and 0 bases at J, with 8 bases between. CDR1 is GTSNPN and CDR2 is SVGIG in the germline V gene (reference sequence). The CDR3 length is 12 residues. The CDR3 is CAWVDASYEQYF. CDR3 DNA: TGTGCCTGGGTGGACGCCTCCTACGAGCAGTACTTC.

The V call is TRBV4-1, the J call TRBJ2-4; TRBD2 might be the D (5 bases). Trimming pared 3 bases from V and 3 bases from J, leaving 15 bases between. Germline V gene lookup returns CDR1 MGHRA and CDR2 YSYEKL. The CDR3 spans 16 residues. CDR3 sequence reads: CASSQRPGEGKNIQYF. The CDR3 region has the DNA TGCGCCAGCAGCCAGAGGCCGGGTGAGGGCAAAAACATTCAGTACTTC.

The chain is built from TRBV18 and TRBJ2-3; D may be TRBD1 (5 bases). Trimming took 2 bases from V and 4 from J, leaving 10 bases between them. Germline lookup yields CDR1 KGHSH and CDR2 LQKENI. This CDR3 contains 14 residues. This chain's CDR3 is CASSPTRAADTQYF. In DNA, the CDR3 is TGTGCCAGCTCACCAACCAGGGCGGCAGATACGCAGTATTTT.

In its sample, this clone was seen once. The chain is built from TRBV7-6 and TRBJ2-5; 8 nucleotides agree with TRBD1. Per the germline V gene, CDR1 is SGHVS and CDR2 is FNYEAQ. V dropped 4 bases and J dropped 2; count of bases not matched to a gene: 21. This CDR3 region has 20 residues. CDR3 region: CASSSSPTGVVRMAQETQYF. Written as DNA, the CDR3 is TGTGCCAGCAGCTCAAGCCCGACAGGGGTGGTACGCATGGCACAAGAGACCCAGTACTTC.

This chain connects TRBV6-6 to TRBJ2-7, with 10 bases fitting TRBD1. Per germline, CDR1 MNHNY and CDR2 SVGAGI (reference sequence). The CDR3 runs to 15 residues. V shed 5 bases, J shed 0 bases, and the junction held 4 bases outside the gene matches. Here the CDR3 DNA reads TGTGCCAGCAGTCCGACAGGGGGCAGCTCCTACGAGCAGTACTTC. It specifies CASSPTGGSSYEQYF.

The rearrangement joins TRBV7-8 to TRBJ2-5, with 9 bases fitting TRBD2. Germline V gives CDR1 SGHVS, CDR2 FQNEAQ. The CDR3 is 15 residues long. V shed 5 bases and J 6 bases; nucleotides not matched to a gene: 10. Written as DNA, the CDR3 is TGTGCCAGCAGCCAACAGGGACTAGCCGTGAAGACCCAGTACTTC. It encodes CASSQQGLAVKTQYF.

This clone was found a few times. The V call is TRBV4-1, the J call TRBJ2-1; D is uncertain. V gave up 1 base and J gave up 12 bases, with 7 bases separating them. The CDR3 covers 11 residues. CDR1 MGHRA and CDR2 YSYEKL come from the germline V gene. CDR3 DNA: TGCGCCAGCAGCCAAGTCGATACGCAGTTCTTC. Its translation: CASSQVDTQFF.

The V gene is TRBV5-1, the J gene TRBJ2-1; D is possibly TRBD2 (6 bases). This CDR3 has 15 residues. The V end lost 3 bases, the J end lost 5 bases, and 15 bases lay between the germline ends. Germline CDR1 and CDR2: SGHRS and YFSETQ. The DNA of the CDR3 is TGCGCCAGCAGCTCTAGCGTACTAATTAACAATGAGCAGTTCTTC. Encoded protein: CASSSSVLINNEQFF.

This clone was seen once. DNA of the CDR3: TGTGCCAGTAGTGCCGCTCGGACTAGCGGGGGGTACGAGCAGTACTTC. This codes for CASSAARTSGGYEQYF. The chain has TRBV19 and TRBJ2-7, with TRBD2 matching 14 bases. Germline V gene lookup returns CDR1 LNHDA and CDR2 SQIVND (reference sequence). The V segment lost 5 bases and the J segment 4 bases; nucleotides outside the gene matches: 7. The CDR3 runs to 16 residues.

This chain uses TRBV28 with TRBJ1-5; unclear D gene. Looked up from germline, CDR1 is MDHEN and CDR2 is SYDVKM. The V and J ends lost 3 bases and 1 base respectively, with 10 bases between them. The CDR3 extends over 15 amino acids. Here the CDR3 DNA reads TGTGCCAGCAGTTTCTTGGGGTTCAGCAATCAGCCCCAGCATTTT. Protein product: CASSFLGFSNQPQHF.

The chain has TRBV11-3 and TRBJ2-6; tentative D call: TRBD1 (5 bases). V shed 7 bases and J shed 0 bases, with 10 bases lying between them. From germline, CDR1 is SGHNT and CDR2 YENEEA. This CDR3 is 15 amino acids long. The CDR3 nucleotides are TGTGCCAGCAAGGGAACAGGCTCTGGGGCCAACGTCCTGACTTTC. Translation: CASKGTGSGANVLTF.

CDR3 loop: CASSLPNTGELFF. In DNA form, the CDR3 reads TGTGCCAGCAGTTTACCCAACACCGGGGAGCTGTTTTTT. This chain connects TRBV28 to TRBJ2-2; no reliable D call. CDR1 is MDHEN and CDR2 is SYDVKM in the germline V gene. The CDR3 spans 13 residues. V was cut by 2 bases and J by 2 bases, with 3 bases left in between.

The chain couples TRBV30 to TRBJ1-3, with D possibly being TRBD1 (5 bases). The CDR3 loop spans 14 amino acids. From germline, CDR1 is GTSNPN and CDR2 SVGIG (reference sequence). V shed 8 bases and J shed 0 bases, with 14 bases lying between them. The CDR3 nucleotides read TGTGCCAAGGACTCCGGGACCTCTGGAAACACCATATATTTT. Amino acids: CAKDSGTSGNTIYF.

The gene calls are TRBV21-1 and TRBJ2-3. TRBV21-1 is flagged as a pseudogene. The CDR3 loop spans 19 amino acids. The CDR3 reads CASSKALMGKPASTDTQYF. Here the CDR3 DNA reads TGTGCCAGCAGCAAAGCGCTAATGGGGAAACCTGCTAGCACAGATACGCAGTATTTT.